These T cell receptor beta chains were read from a single sample in a study of blood T cell repertoires in COVID-19. TCRdb keeps only in-frame clones here, not all; method: immunoSEQ multiplex PCR. The sample holds hundreds of thousands of clones; roughly 84% are singletons and the top ten take 2.5% to 3%. Sequenced input: PBMCs or T cells enriched from blood (not recorded which). These receptors were taken from a woman aged 25-40 years who had recovered from COVID-19. Each CDR3 is given with its conserved first and last residue. A D gene is named only where the DNA matches it firmly. Rows may omit the clone size; those that give it use once, few, many or a size class.

cdr3_length | clone_size | d_call | j_call | v_call | cdr3_nt | cdr3_aa
14 | - | - | TRBJ1-3 | TRBV27 | TGTGCCAGCAGCTTCAGACGGGGTGGAAACACCATATATTTT | CASSFRRGGNTIYF
17 | - | - | TRBJ1-2 | TRBV5-1 | TGCGCCAGCAGCTTTAATCAGCCTTATCAGGGCGGCTATGGCTACACCTTC | CASSFNQPYQGGYGYTF
16 | - | - | TRBJ2-7 | TRBV18 | TGTGCCAGCTCACAGGCGGGGACGTACTCTACGGGGGAGCAGTACTTC | CASSQAGTYSTGEQYF
15 | - | TRBD2 | TRBJ2-5 | TRBV9 | TGTGCCAGCAGCATAGCGGGGGGAGACCAAGAGACCCAGTACTTC | CASSIAGGDQETQYF
13 | - | TRBD1 | TRBJ1-1 | TRBV6-5 | TGTGCCAGCACCCACGAGGCAGGGGGTGAAGCTTTCTTT | CASTHEAGGEAFF
13 | - | - | TRBJ2-3 | TRBV25-1 | TGTGCCAGCAGTTTCCAGGGAACAGATACGCAGTATTTT | CASSFQGTDTQYF
13 | - | TRBD1 | TRBJ2-5 | TRBV3-1/TRBV3-2 | TGTGCCAGCAGCCAAGGACAGGGAGAGACCCAGTACTTC | CASSQGQGETQYF
13 | once | - | TRBJ2-4 | TRBV2 | TGTGCCAGCAGTGCTGGCAGAAAAAACATTCAGTACTTC | CASSAGRKNIQYF
15 | - | TRBD1 | TRBJ1-5 | TRBV5-8 | TGTGCCAGCATCCCTTTGGGACAGGGCAATCAGCCCCAGCATTTT | CASIPLGQGNQPQHF
15 | once | - | TRBJ1-2 | TRBV19 | TGTGCCAGTAGCCCATGGGGTACAGGGTCCGATGGCTACACCTTC | CASSPWGTGSDGYTF
13 | - | - | TRBJ1-1 | TRBV30 | TGTGCCTGGAGTGTAGAGGTGAACACTGAAGCTTTCTTT | CAWSVEVNTEAFF
13 | - | TRBD1 | TRBJ1-1 | TRBV27 | TGTGCCAGCTGTTACAGGGGTCACACTGAAGCTTTCTTT | CASCYRGHTEAFF
13 | - | - | TRBJ1-5 | TRBV6-5 | TGTGCCAGCAGTTACTCACAAAGTCAGCCCCAGCATTTT | CASSYSQSQPQHF
16 | - | TRBD1 | TRBJ2-7 | TRBV2 | TGTGCCAGCCTAAGCCCGGACAGGCGGCGAACCTACGAGCAGTACTTC | CASLSPDRRRTYEQYF
15 | - | TRBD1 | TRBJ1-1 | TRBV5-1 | TGCGCCAGCAGCGCGGACGGGACAGGGGGCACTGAAGCTTTCTTT | CASSADGTGGTEAFF
15 | once | - | TRBJ2-1 | TRBV5-1 | TGCGCCAGCAGGGTTGCGGGGAGTCCCTACAATGAGCAGTTCTTC | CASRVAGSPYNEQFF
17 | - | - | TRBJ1-3 | TRBV7-6 | TGTGCCAGCAGCTTATCAGGCGACGAGAGCTCTGGAAACACCATATATTTT | CASSLSGDESSGNTIYF
15 | - | TRBD1 | TRBJ1-6 | TRBV7-2 | TGTGCCAGCAGCGACCGGACAGGACCAAATTCACCCCTCCACTTT | CASSDRTGPNSPLHF
15 | once | TRBD2 | TRBJ2-1 | TRBV19 | TGTGCCAGTAATGGGGCTAGCGGGGCCTACAATGAGCAGTTCTTC | CASNGASGAYNEQFF
15 | - | TRBD2 | TRBJ2-5 | TRBV7-9 | TGTGCCAGCAGCTTAGAGGGACTAGCGCAAGAGACCCAGTACTTC | CASSLEGLAQETQYF
15 | - | - | TRBJ1-1 | TRBV7-8 | TGTGCCAGCAGCTCAAGACGGGGGGGAAGGACTGAAGCTTTCTTT | CASSSRRGGRTEAFF
14 | few | TRBD1 | TRBJ2-4 | TRBV27 | TGTGCCAGCAGTTCCCGGACAGGGGGAAACATTCAGTACTTC | CASSSRTGGNIQYF
16 | - | TRBD2 | TRBJ2-1 | TRBV27 | TGTGCCAGCAGTTTCCTAGCGGGGGTGTCCTACAATGAGCAGTTCTTC | CASSFLAGVSYNEQFF
13 | - | TRBD1 | TRBJ1-1 | TRBV5-1 | TGCGCCAGCAGGGACAGGTTTGGCACTGAAGCTTTCTTT | CASRDRFGTEAFF
12 | - | - | TRBJ2-1 | TRBV13 | TGTGCCAGCAGTCCGCAGGGCAATGAGCAGTTCTTC | CASSPQGNEQFF
14 | - | TRBD1 | TRBJ1-6 | TRBV27 | TGTGCCAGCAGTCGCGGGACAGATAATTCACCCCTCCACTTT | CASSRGTDNSPLHF
16 | - | - | TRBJ2-2 | TRBV6-4 | TGTGCCAGCAGTGACTCAAAGAGGGGAGGAACCGGGGAGCTGTTTTTT | CASSDSKRGGTGELFF
14 | - | TRBD1 | TRBJ1-1 | TRBV3-1/TRBV3-2 | TGTGCCAGCAGCCAAGGGACAGGGCACACTGAAGCTTTCTTT | CASSQGTGHTEAFF
17 | once | TRBD2 | TRBJ2-5 | TRBV10-2 | TGCGCCAGCAGTGAGTCAGCGGGGGGGCTTTTAGGAGAGACCCAGTACTTC | CASSESAGGLLGETQYF
15 | - | - | TRBJ2-1 | TRBV6-1 | TGTGCCAGCAGTGAAGGCGGAGGCTCCTACAATGAGCAGTTCTTC | CASSEGGGSYNEQFF
15 | - | TRBD2 | TRBJ2-2 | TRBV5-1 | TGCGCCAGCAGCTTAGCGGGGGGCTTCACCGGGGAGCTGTTTTTT | CASSLAGGFTGELFF
14 | - | - | TRBJ1-5 | TRBV28 | TGTGCCAGCAGTTTAGGGGACTTCGTTCAGCCCCAGCATTTT | CASSLGDFVQPQHF
14 | once | - | TRBJ2-2 | TRBV6-5 | TGTGCCAGCATCCCGAGGGGGTACACCGGGGAGCTGTTTTTT | CASIPRGYTGELFF
14 | - | TRBD2 | TRBJ2-5 | TRBV5-1 | TGCGCCAGCAGCTCGAGACTAGCGGAAGAGACCCAGTACTTC | CASSSRLAEETQYF
12 | - | - | TRBJ1-2 | TRBV2 | TGTGCCAGCCGGGCGCGGGACTATGGCTACACCTTC | CASRARDYGYTF
18 | - | TRBD2 | TRBJ2-1 | TRBV4-2 | TGTGCCAGCAGCCCCTACTTAGGAGCGGGAGCGTATAGCAATGAGCAGTTCTTC | CASSPYLGAGAYSNEQFF
13 | - | - | TRBJ2-4 | TRBV12-3/TRBV12-4 | TGTGCCATCGCTAGGGGTAGGGAAAACATTCAGTACTTC | CAIARGRENIQYF
14 | - | TRBD1 | TRBJ2-7 | TRBV3-1/TRBV3-2 | TGTGCCAGCACCGCGACAGGGTACTCCTACGAGCAGTACTTC | CASTATGYSYEQYF
15 | - | TRBD1 | TRBJ2-7 | TRBV30 | TGTGCCTGGGCAAAGGGGGGACAGGGATTCTACGAGCAGTACTTC | CAWAKGGQGFYEQYF
16 | once | TRBD2 | TRBJ2-5 | TRBV19 | TGTGCCAGTAGTATGTCTAGCGGGGGGGCCCGAGAGACCCAGTACTTC | CASSMSSGGARETQYF
12 | - | TRBD1 | TRBJ2-1 | TRBV30 | TGTGCCTGGAGCCGACAGGGAAATGAGCAGTTCTTC | CAWSRQGNEQFF
14 | once | - | TRBJ1-2 | TRBV6-1 | TGTGCCAGCAGTGATGGGACAAGGAACTATGGCTACACCTTC | CASSDGTRNYGYTF
12 | - | - | TRBJ1-1 | TRBV19 | TGTGCCAGTCAGGACAGGAACACTGAAGCTTTCTTT | CASQDRNTEAFF
12 | few | - | TRBJ1-5 | TRBV19 | TGTGCCAGTAGTGAACTGAATCAGCCCCAGCATTTT | CASSELNQPQHF